Detailed here is one T cell receptor beta chain. Trimming removed 6 bases from V and 10 bases from J, with 13 bases in between. Germline V gene lookup returns CDR1 DFQATT and CDR2 SNEGSKA (reference sequence). The CDR3 has 11 residues. The entry originates in a study of blood T cell repertoires in COVID-19. As for the study in general: From the United States, Italy and Spain came samples of acute and convalescent COVID-19. PBMCs, B-cell-depleted T cells, or T cells provided the cDNA or gDNA that made up the material.

Methods used by the authors: Reference gene primers were amplified, and this amplification served to estimate nucleated cell counts. Some clones are missing from TCRdb's copy, which holds only in-frame ones; the method was immunoSEQ multiplex PCR. That table supplies the V and J calls and clone size; D and trimming were determined from the DNA. Of about 210,000 clones listed, 84% are singletons. Sample: peripheral blood. This clonotype was obtained from a man over 45 with active or convalescent COVID-19. The chain joins TRBV20-1 to TRBJ2-1, with D possibly matching TRBD2 (5 bases). CDR3 in amino acids: CSADSVAEQFF. The CDR3 DNA is TGCAGTGCCGACTCGGTAGCGGAGCAGTTCTTC.